These 27 T cell receptor beta chains were all obtained from the same sample, sequenced in a study of blood T cell repertoires in COVID-19 (dated by TCRdb to about 2020). The library was made by the immunoSEQ multiplex PCR assay. The source is immuneACCESS, and TCRdb retained only in-frame sequences with V and J called. Part of the clones is not carried over; for the studies checked, unresolved V genes explain less than half of this, and the remainder is unexplained. The sample table contains roughly 380,000 clones; only one count was recorded for around nine tenths of them. The top ten hold approximately 1% of the sample. The sample was PBMCs or T cells enriched from blood (not recorded which). The source of these receptors is a woman in her 30s who had been exposed to COVID-19.

In this sample, this clone turned up once. This chain joins TRBV4-1 and TRBJ1-6; 9 nucleotides match TRBD1. J lost 6 bases, V lost 0 bases, and 6 bases had no gene match. CDR3 length: 17 amino acids. Germline assignment: CDR1 MGHRA and CDR2 YSYEKL. The CDR3 coding sequence is TGCGCCAGCAGCCAAGATGCCGGGACAGGGATTAATTCACCCCTCCACTTT. Translating it yields CASSQDAGTGINSPLHF.

V and J are TRBV4-2 and TRBJ1-5; TRBD1 might be the D (6 bases). The CDR3 totals 19 residues. V was shortened by 4 bases and J by 0 bases, with 22 bases between the two germline ends. Germline lookup yields CDR1 LGHNA and CDR2 YNFKEQ. The CDR3 reads CASSPWVSGTTYSNQPQHF. CDR3 DNA sequence: TGTGCCAGCAGCCCCTGGGTTTCCGGGACAACTTATAGCAATCAGCCCCAGCATTTT.

The chain couples TRBV5-4 to TRBJ2-1, with 9 bases matching TRBD2. V lost 0 bases and J lost 1; bases outside the gene matches: 8. In germline, CDR1 is SGHNT, CDR2 YYREEE (reference sequence). The CDR3 covers 18 residues. CDR3 in DNA: TGTGCCAGCAGCTTGGGGGGCGGGAGGGCCTCGTCCTACAATGAGCAGTTCTTC. This sequence encodes CASSLGGGRASSYNEQFF.

This chain joins TRBV5-1 and TRBJ2-3; the match to TRBD2 covers 11 bases. After removal of 3 bases from V and 4 bases from J, the junction contained 7 bases not matched to a gene. Germline-derived CDR1 and CDR2 are SGHRS and YFSETQ. The CDR3 runs to 16 residues. For the CDR3, the DNA is TGCGCCAGCAGCTCCCCGACTAGCGGGACCCCAGATACGCAGTATTTT. Amino acids: CASSSPTSGTPDTQYF.

V usage is TRBV14 and J usage is TRBJ2-2; 8 nucleotides agree with TRBD1. The CDR3 runs to 11 residues. Losses at the gene ends were 8 bases for V and 11 bases for J; bases not matched to a gene: 4. Germline CDR1 is SGHDN and CDR2 is FVKESK. This CDR3 reads CASGQGPELFF. As DNA, the CDR3 is TGTGCCAGCGGACAGGGTCCAGAGCTGTTTTTT.

The chain employs TRBV6-5 and TRBJ2-1; 7 positions match TRBD1. V was pared by 2 bases and J by 6 bases, with 10 bases of the junction left unmatched. Germline values: CDR1 MNHEY, CDR2 SVGAGI. There are 16 residues in the CDR3. This chain's CDR3 is CASSYPARTGSNEQFF. CDR3 sequence (DNA): TGTGCCAGCAGTTACCCGGCCAGGACAGGCTCCAATGAGCAGTTCTTC.

This sequence joins TRBV6-6 and TRBJ2-1; D may be TRBD1 (6 bases). The CDR3 is 15 residues long. Trimming removed 7 bases from V and 0 bases from J, with 13 bases in between. Germline values: CDR1 MNHNY, CDR2 SVGAGI (reference sequence). The CDR3 loop reads CASTEQGSSYNEQFF. The CDR3 DNA follows: TGTGCCAGCACCGAACAGGGCAGCTCCTACAATGAGCAGTTCTTC.

The rearrangement uses TRBV1 and TRBJ2-2; the table's D gene call, TRBD1, was not cross checked with the DNA. TRBV1 is tagged as a pseudogene. This CDR3 contains 16 residues. DNA of the CDR3: TGCACCAGCAGCCAAGATCCCGACAGCTACACCGGGGAGCTGTTTTTT. Translation gives CTSSQDPDSYTGELFF.

This chain connects TRBV29-1 to TRBJ1-4; weak D call: TRBD1 (5 bases). This CDR3 has 15 residues. Germline-derived CDR1 and CDR2 are SQVTM and ANQGSEA. The V end lost 4 bases, the J end lost 8 bases, and 20 bases lay between the germline ends. CDR3 in DNA: TGCAGCGTTGCCTCGGCTGCAGGGCCCCAAGAAAAACTGTTTTTT. This gives the protein CSVASAAGPQEKLFF.

The chain is built from TRBV11-2 and TRBJ1-6; no definite D call. The CDR3 runs to 12 residues. The V end was cut by 1 base, the J end by 10 bases, with 5 bases between. Germline loops: CDR1 SGHAT, CDR2 FQNNGV. DNA for the CDR3: TGTGCCAGCAGCTTAGTAGTCTCACCCCTCCACTTT. This sequence encodes CASSLVVSPLHF.

The chain combines TRBV6-5 with TRBJ2-1; 12 nucleotides match TRBD1. Losses at the gene ends were 9 bases for V and 9 bases for J; bases not matched to a gene: 12. The CDR3 totals 15 residues. Germline lookup yields CDR1 MNHEY and CDR2 SVGAGI. CDR3 sequence (DNA): TGTGCCAGTACACCGGGACAGGGGGCGATTATTGAGCAGTTCTTC. Translating it yields CASTPGQGAIIEQFF.

The CDR3 spells CASSLPNSPLHF. The CDR3 nucleotides are TGTGCCAGCAGTTTACCGAATTCACCCCTCCACTTT. The genes are TRBV12-3 or TRBV12-4 and TRBJ1-6; no firm D call. The CDR3 runs to 12 residues. V was shortened by 2 bases and J by 7 bases, with 3 bases between the two germline ends.

J is TRBJ1-5 and V is TRBV6-2 or TRBV6-3, with D maybe TRBD1 (5 bases). The V end was cut by 2 bases, the J end by 0 bases, with 17 bases between. This CDR3 has 18 residues. CDR1 and CDR2 from the germline V gene are MNHEY and SVGEGT. The CDR3 DNA sequence: TGTGCCAGCAGTTACCCCCAGGGCAGGGTGGGTAGCAATCAGCCCCAGCATTTT. Translation gives CASSYPQGRVGSNQPQHF.

The V gene is TRBV5-1, the J gene TRBJ1-3; 10 positions agree with TRBD1. This CDR3 is 19 amino acids long. Germline V gene data show CDR1 as SGHRS and CDR2 as YFSETQ. Unmatched junction bases numbered 9, after V lost 0 bases and J lost 0 bases. This chain's CDR3 is CASSLGSGTGARSGNTIYF. The DNA of the CDR3 is TGCGCCAGCAGCTTGGGGTCCGGGACAGGGGCACGCTCTGGAAACACCATATATTTT.

The chain is built from TRBV27 and TRBJ2-1; 8 nucleotides agree with TRBD2. This CDR3 is built from 13 residues. J was trimmed by 4 bases and V by 7 bases; bases with no gene match: 3. The germline V gene has CDR1 MNHEY and CDR2 SMNVEV (reference sequence). The CDR3 region is CASTVAGYNEQFF. CDR3 DNA: TGTGCCAGCACTGTAGCGGGATACAATGAGCAGTTCTTC.

The rearrangement joins TRBV18 to TRBJ2-5, with 8 nucleotides matching TRBD2. The CDR3 sequence is 17 residues long. Germline CDR1 reads KGHSH; CDR2 reads LQKENI. The ends lost 3 bases at V and 2 bases at J; junction bases unmatched: 11. Written as DNA, the CDR3 is TGTGCCAGCTCACCGCGGGAGGTCACCTTAGGGCAAGAGACCCAGTACTTC. Translated: CASSPREVTLGQETQYF.

The V gene is TRBV28, the J gene TRBJ1-5; 7 bases map to TRBD1. Germline V gene sequence: CDR1 MDHEN, CDR2 SYDVKM. Unmatched junction bases numbered 19, after V lost 2 bases and J lost 0 bases. The CDR3 is 21 amino acids. CDR3 sequence reads: CASSLRGALPGQRLSNQPQHF. The DNA for the CDR3 is TGTGCCAGCAGTTTAAGGGGGGCCCTACCGGGACAGAGACTTAGCAATCAGCCCCAGCATTTT.

The J gene is TRBJ2-2, the V gene TRBV7-7; TRBD1 matches 7 bases. Germline lookup yields CDR1 SSHAT and CDR2 FNYEAQ (reference sequence). V lost 5 bases, J lost 4 bases, and 7 bases stayed unmatched. CDR3 size: 15 residues. The CDR3 sequence: CASSGTGESTGELFF. CDR3 in DNA: TGTGCCAGCAGCGGAACAGGGGAGAGCACCGGGGAGCTGTTTTTT.

The rearrangement links TRBV7-9 to TRBJ1-1; D is unresolved. V was shortened by 3 bases and J by 6 bases, with 8 bases between the two germline ends. CDR3 length equals 12 residues. The V gene's germline CDR1 is SEHNR and CDR2 FQNEAQ (reference sequence). The CDR3 region is CASSLGSAEAFF. DNA of the CDR3: TGTGCCAGCAGCTTGGGGAGCGCTGAAGCTTTCTTT.

The V and J genes are TRBV9 and TRBJ2-7; perhaps TRBD2 as D (5 bases). This CDR3 has 14 residues. Per the germline V gene, CDR1 is SGDLS and CDR2 is YYNGEE. V was pared by 0 bases and J by 0 bases, with 7 bases between. CDR3 sequence reads: CASSVATSSYEQYF. DNA of the CDR3: TGTGCCAGCAGCGTAGCCACTAGCTCCTACGAGCAGTACTTC.

The V and J genes are TRBV27 and TRBJ2-7, with D possibly matching TRBD1 (6 bases). Germline V gives CDR1 MNHEY, CDR2 SMNVEV (reference sequence). The CDR3 has 14 residues. Between the trimmed V and J ends, which lost 2 bases and 3 bases, there was a span of 11 bases. The CDR3 DNA follows: TGTGCCAGCAGTTTAGGCAGGGGAAGCTACGAGCAGTACTTC. It encodes CASSLGRGSYEQYF.

The J gene is TRBJ2-2, the V gene TRBV7-9, with 9 positions matching TRBD1. Unmatched junction bases numbered 9, after V lost 1 base and J lost 9 bases. This CDR3 region has 16 residues. Germline-derived CDR1 and CDR2 are SEHNR and FQNEAQ (reference sequence). This chain's CDR3 is CASSLGGWDRVRELFF. CDR3 DNA: TGTGCCAGCAGCTTAGGCGGTTGGGACAGGGTACGGGAGCTGTTTTTT.

This chain joins TRBV5-1 and TRBJ1-1, with D unresolved. Per germline, CDR1 SGHRS and CDR2 YFSETQ. Trimming took off 0 bases at V and 11 bases at J, with 14 bases between the two ends. The length of the CDR3 is 13 residues. The CDR3 spells CASSLDDRSGAFF. CDR3 coding DNA: TGCGCCAGCAGCTTGGACGACCGCTCGGGGGCTTTCTTT.

The chain employs TRBV7-9 and TRBJ2-1; 10 bases are a match to TRBD2. The germline V gene encodes CDR1 SEHNR and CDR2 FQNEAQ (reference sequence). V dropped 7 bases and J dropped 7; count of bases not matched to a gene: 7. CDR3 length equals 14 residues. Here the CDR3 reads CASNLAGVGNEQFF. The CDR3 bases are TGTGCCAGCAACCTAGCGGGAGTAGGTAATGAGCAGTTCTTC.

V gene TRBV5-4 combines with J gene TRBJ2-5; possible D gene TRBD1, 8 bases. This CDR3 spans 15 amino acids. CDR1 is SGHNT and CDR2 is YYREEE in the germline V gene (reference sequence). The V end lost 4 bases, the J end lost 2 bases, and 15 bases lay between the germline ends. This chain's CDR3 is CASSQTGGEQETQYF. DNA for the CDR3: TGTGCCAGCAGCCAAACAGGGGGGGAACAAGAGACCCAGTACTTC.

Only a few counts were recorded for this clone. This chain links TRBV7-9 with TRBJ2-1; 10 bases line up with TRBD2. Germline-derived CDR1 and CDR2 are SEHNR and FQNEAQ (reference sequence). The ends lost 5 bases at V and 1 base at J; junction bases unmatched: 5. This CDR3 is 16 amino acids long. CDR3 sequence (DNA): TGTGCCAGCAGCCACCCGACTAGCGGGTCCTACAATGAGCAGTTCTTC. Translation gives CASSHPTSGSYNEQFF.

V usage is TRBV30 and J usage is TRBJ1-5, with a possible D match to TRBD1 (6 bases). The CDR3 contains 14 residues. The germline gives CDR1 GTSNPN, CDR2 SVGIG (reference sequence). The V end was cut by 2 bases, the J end by 2 bases, with 10 bases between. CDR3 sequence (DNA): TGTGCCTGGAGTCCGGGGGGCGGCAATCAGCCCCAGCATTTT. This codes for CAWSPGGGNQPQHF.